This TCR beta chain came from a study of monozygotic twins with cystic fibrosis. Whole-study findings and limits: Median Simpson clonality of approximately 0.0088 suggested naive T cells predominated.

V gave up 3 bases and J gave up 7 bases, with 10 bases separating them. CDR3 length: 13 residues. Per germline, CDR1 LGHNA and CDR2 YSLEER. A word on this clone: No antigen is known for it.

The protocol was immunoSEQ multiplex PCR, while the TCRdb copy is restricted to in-frame clones and leaves out a portion. The data hold 36,000 or so clones, with around nine tenths observed a single time. This sequence joins TRBV4-3 and TRBJ1-5, with a weak D call TRBD1 (5 bases). The origin of this receptor is a boy between 2 and 10 years old with cystic fibrosis. Sequencing was carried out using blood. The CDR3 bases are TGCGCCAGCAGCCAGGAGGGGACGCAGCCCCAGCATTTT. Protein: CASSQEGTQPQHF.